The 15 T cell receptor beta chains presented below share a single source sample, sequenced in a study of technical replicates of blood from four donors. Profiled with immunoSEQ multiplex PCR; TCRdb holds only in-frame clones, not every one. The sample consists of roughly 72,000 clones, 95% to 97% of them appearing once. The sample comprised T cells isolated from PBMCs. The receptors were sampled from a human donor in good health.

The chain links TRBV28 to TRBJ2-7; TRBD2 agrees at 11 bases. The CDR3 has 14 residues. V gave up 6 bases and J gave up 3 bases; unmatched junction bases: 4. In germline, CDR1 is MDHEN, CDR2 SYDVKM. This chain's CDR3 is CASSTGTSGYEQYF. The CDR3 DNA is TGTGCCAGCAGCACCGGGACTAGCGGCTACGAGCAGTACTTC.

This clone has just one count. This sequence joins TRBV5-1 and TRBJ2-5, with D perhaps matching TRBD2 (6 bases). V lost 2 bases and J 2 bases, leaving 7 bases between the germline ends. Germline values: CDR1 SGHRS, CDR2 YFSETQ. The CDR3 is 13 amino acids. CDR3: CASSFGGQETQYF. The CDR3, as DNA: TGCGCCAGCAGCTTTGGAGGGCAAGAGACCCAGTACTTC.

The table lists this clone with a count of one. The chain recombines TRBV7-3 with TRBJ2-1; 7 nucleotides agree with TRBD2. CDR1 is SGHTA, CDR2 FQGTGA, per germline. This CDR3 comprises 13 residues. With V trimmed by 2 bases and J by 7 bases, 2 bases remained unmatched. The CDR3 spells CASSLGLVNEQFF. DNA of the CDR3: TGTGCCAGCAGCTTAGGACTAGTGAATGAGCAGTTCTTC.

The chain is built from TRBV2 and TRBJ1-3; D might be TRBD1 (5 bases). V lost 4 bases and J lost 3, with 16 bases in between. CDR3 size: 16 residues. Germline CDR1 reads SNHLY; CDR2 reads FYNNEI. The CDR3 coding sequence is TGTGCCAGCAGTGGGCAGGGAGGTTTGTTTGGAAACACCATATATTTT. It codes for CASSGQGGLFGNTIYF.

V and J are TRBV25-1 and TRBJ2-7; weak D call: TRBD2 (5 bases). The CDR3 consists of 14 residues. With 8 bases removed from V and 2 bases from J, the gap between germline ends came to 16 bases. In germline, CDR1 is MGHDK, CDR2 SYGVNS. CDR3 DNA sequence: TGTGCCAGCTACGGCAGCTCCGGGACCTACGAGCAGTACTTC. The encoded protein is CASYGSSGTYEQYF.

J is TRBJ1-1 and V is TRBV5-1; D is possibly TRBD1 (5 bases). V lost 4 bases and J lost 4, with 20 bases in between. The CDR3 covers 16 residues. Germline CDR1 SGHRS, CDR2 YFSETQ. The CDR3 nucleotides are TGCGCCAGCAGCCAGACAAGAGCAGGGTTTTTCACTGAAGCTTTCTTT. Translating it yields CASSQTRAGFFTEAFF. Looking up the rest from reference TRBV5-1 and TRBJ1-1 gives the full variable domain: KAGVTQTPRYLIKTRGQQVTLSCSPISGHRSVSWYQQTPGQGLQFLFEYFSETQRNKGNFPGRFSGRQFSNSRSEMNVSTLELGDSALYLCASSQTRAGFFTEAFFGQGTRLTVV.

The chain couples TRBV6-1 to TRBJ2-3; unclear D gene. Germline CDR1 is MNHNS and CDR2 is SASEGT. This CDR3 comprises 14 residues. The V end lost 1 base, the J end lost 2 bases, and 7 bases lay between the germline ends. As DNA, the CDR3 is TGTGCCAGCAGTGAAGGTCAACACACAGATACGCAGTATTTT. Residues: CASSEGQHTDTQYF.

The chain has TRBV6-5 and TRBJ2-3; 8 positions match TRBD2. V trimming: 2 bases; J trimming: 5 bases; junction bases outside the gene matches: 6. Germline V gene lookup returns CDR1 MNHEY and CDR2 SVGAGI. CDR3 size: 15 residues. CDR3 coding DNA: TGTGCCAGCAGTTACGTCGGGGGGGGCGGAGATACGCAGTATTTT. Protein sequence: CASSYVGGGGDTQYF.

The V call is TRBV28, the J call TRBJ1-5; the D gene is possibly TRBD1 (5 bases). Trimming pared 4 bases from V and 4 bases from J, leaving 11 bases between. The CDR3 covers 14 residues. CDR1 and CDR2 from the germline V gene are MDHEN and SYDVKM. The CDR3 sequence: CASSSGSRNQPQHF. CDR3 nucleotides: TGTGCCAGCAGTTCAGGGTCACGGAATCAGCCCCAGCATTTT.

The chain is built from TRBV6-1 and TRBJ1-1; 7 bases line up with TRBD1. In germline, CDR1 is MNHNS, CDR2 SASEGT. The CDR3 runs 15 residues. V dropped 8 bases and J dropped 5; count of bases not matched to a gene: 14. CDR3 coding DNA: TGTGCCAGCGGATGGGACAGAGAACAGGATACTGAAGCTTTCTTT. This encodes CASGWDREQDTEAFF.

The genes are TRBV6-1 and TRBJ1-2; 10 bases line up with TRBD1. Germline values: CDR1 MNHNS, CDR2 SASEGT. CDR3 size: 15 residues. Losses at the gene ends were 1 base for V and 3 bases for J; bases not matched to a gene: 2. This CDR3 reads CASSEGTGGYYGYTF. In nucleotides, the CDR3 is TGTGCCAGCAGTGAAGGGACAGGGGGATACTATGGCTACACCTTC.

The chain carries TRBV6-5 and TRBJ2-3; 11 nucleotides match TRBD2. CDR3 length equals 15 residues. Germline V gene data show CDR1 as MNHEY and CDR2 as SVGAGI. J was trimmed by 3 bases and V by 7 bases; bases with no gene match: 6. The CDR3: CASKFTSGRTDTQYF. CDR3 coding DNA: TGTGCCAGCAAATTTACTAGCGGGAGAACAGATACGCAGTATTTT.

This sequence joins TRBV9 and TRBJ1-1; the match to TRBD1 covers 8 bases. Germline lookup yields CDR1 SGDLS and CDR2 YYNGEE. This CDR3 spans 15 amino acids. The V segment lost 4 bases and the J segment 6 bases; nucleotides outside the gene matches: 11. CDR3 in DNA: TGTGCCAGCAGCATACAGGGGGGGGAATTCTCTGAAGCTTTCTTT. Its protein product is CASSIQGGEFSEAFF.

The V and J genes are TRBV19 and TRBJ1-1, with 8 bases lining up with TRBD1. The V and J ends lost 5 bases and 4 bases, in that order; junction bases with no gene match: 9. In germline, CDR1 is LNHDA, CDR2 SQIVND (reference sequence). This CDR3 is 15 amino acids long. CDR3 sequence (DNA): TGTGCCAGTAGTCTCATTGACAGGGGAGGCACTGAAGCTTTCTTT. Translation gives CASSLIDRGGTEAFF.

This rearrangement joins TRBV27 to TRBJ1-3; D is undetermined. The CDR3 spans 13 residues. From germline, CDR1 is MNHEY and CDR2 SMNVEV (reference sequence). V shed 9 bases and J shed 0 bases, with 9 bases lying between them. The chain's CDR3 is CASWAFSGNTIYF. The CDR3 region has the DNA TGTGCCAGTTGGGCGTTCTCTGGAAACACCATATATTTT.